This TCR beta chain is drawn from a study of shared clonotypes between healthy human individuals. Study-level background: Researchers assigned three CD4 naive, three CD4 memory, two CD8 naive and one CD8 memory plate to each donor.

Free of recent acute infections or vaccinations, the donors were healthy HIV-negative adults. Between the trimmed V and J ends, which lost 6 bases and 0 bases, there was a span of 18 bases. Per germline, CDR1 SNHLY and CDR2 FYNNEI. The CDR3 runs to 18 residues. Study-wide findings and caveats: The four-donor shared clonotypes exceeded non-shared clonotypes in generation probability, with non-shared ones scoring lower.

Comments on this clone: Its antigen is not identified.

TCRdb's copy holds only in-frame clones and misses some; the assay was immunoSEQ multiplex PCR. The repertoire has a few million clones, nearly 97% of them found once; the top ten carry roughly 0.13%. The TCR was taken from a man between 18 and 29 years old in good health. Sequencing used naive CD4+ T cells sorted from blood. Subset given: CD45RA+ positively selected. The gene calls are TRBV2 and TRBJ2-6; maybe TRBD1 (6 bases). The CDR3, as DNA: TGTGCCAGCAGCTTCACAGGGTCCCAGAGCTCTGGGGCCAACGTCCTGACTTTC. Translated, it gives CASSFTGSQSSGANVLTF.